This TCR beta chain was found in a study of blood T cell repertoires in COVID-19. Across the study: The United States, Italy and Spain supplied acute and convalescent COVID-19 samples. PBMCs, B-cell-depleted T cells, or T cells provided the cDNA or gDNA that made up the material.

This CDR3 has 15 amino acids. CDR1 and CDR2 (germline): SGHDT, YYEEEE. V lost 0 bases and J lost 0, with 7 bases in between. TCRdb keeps only in-frame clones here, not all; method: immunoSEQ multiplex PCR. Here the sample spans around 100,000 clones, about 89% being singletons. This clone has just one count. The sequenced material came from peripheral blood. The rearrangement uses TRBV5-6 and TRBJ1-3; D perhaps matches TRBD1 (6 bases). This sequence originates from a human donor with active COVID-19. The donor label of this sample is uncertain. The CDR3 loop is CASSLDRVSGNTIYF. The CDR3 DNA follows: TGTGCCAGCAGCTTGGACAGGGTCTCTGGAAACACCATATATTTT.